What follows describes a single T cell receptor (beta chain). Its antigen is unknown. This CDR3 spans 16 amino acids. V was trimmed by 5 bases and J by 4 bases, leaving 20 bases between them. Germline CDR1 reads LNHNV; CDR2 reads YYDKDF (reference sequence). A single record per CDR3 protein comes from TCRdb applying MiXCR to the 5' RACE reads. The sample yields 550,000 to 600,000 distinct CDR3 sequences, roughly 17% seen once. The data stem from a study of T-cell memory formation after mild COVID-19. The study's findings and limits: Second-wave clones reaching peak frequency on day 37 lacked confirmed SARS-CoV-2 specificity. Mainly in CM and EM were contracting CD4+ clones; CD8+ were in EMRA. Day 15 to 85 contracting clones showed balanced CD4/CD8; later expanders leaned CD4+.

Sequencing used PBMCs or a T cell subset sorted from them (not recorded which). The chain uses TRBV15 and TRBJ1-1; a possible D gene is TRBD1 (6 bases). This clonotype originated in an adult woman who had mild COVID-19 (a few samples of this study predate the infection). Cell type and time point are not known. The CDR3 DNA is TGTGCCACCAGCCCCATACGTCGGGGGGCCCCCACTGAAGCTTTCTTT. Its protein is CATSPIRRGAPTEAFF. The whole variable domain, filled in from reference TRBV15 and TRBJ1-1, reads DAMVIQNPRYQVTQFGKPVTLSCSQTLNHNVMYWYQQKSSQAPKLLFHYYDKDFNNEADTPDNFQSRRPNTSFCFLDIRSPGLGDTAMYLCATSPIRRGAPTEAFFGQGTRLTVV.